The 10 T cell receptor beta chains given below trace back to one sample, sequenced in a study of blood T cell repertoires in COVID-19. Repertoires were generated with immunoSEQ multiplex PCR, while TCRdb's copy carries only in-frame clones and drops some. The sample holds approximately 210,000 clones, about nine tenths seen once. Sequenced material: peripheral blood. The receptor source for this set is a man aged 70-80 years with acute or convalescent COVID-19.

This clone was observed many times. The chain uses TRBV12-3 or TRBV12-4 and TRBJ1-1; D is undetermined. This CDR3 has 13 amino acids. Trimming removed 7 bases from V and 5 bases from J, with 14 bases in between. Here the CDR3 reads CASTTRGRTEAFF. The CDR3, as DNA: TGTGCCAGCACCACAAGAGGGAGGACTGAAGCTTTCTTT.

The CDR3 spells CASSSEISSNQPQHF. As DNA, the CDR3 is TGTGCCAGCAGTTCCGAGATAAGTAGCAATCAGCCCCAGCATTTT. The chain uses TRBV6-5 and TRBJ1-5, with no clear D. The CDR3 length is 15 residues. V gave up 4 bases and J gave up 0 bases, with 10 bases separating them. The V gene's germline CDR1 is MNHEY and CDR2 SVGAGI.

The chain links TRBV4-1 to TRBJ2-3; TRBD2 agrees at 7 bases. The CDR3 is 15 amino acids. V was clipped by 2 bases and J by 2 bases; unmatched bases: 4. Germline V lookup: CDR1 MGHRA, CDR2 YSYEKL. This chain's CDR3 is CASSQISGTTDTQYF. The CDR3 bases are TGCGCCAGCAGCCAAATCAGCGGGACCACAGATACGCAGTATTTT.

V usage is TRBV28 and J usage is TRBJ2-7; 7 bases match TRBD1. CDR1 and CDR2 (germline): MDHEN, SYDVKM. This CDR3 comprises 13 residues. V trimming: 6 bases; J trimming: 3 bases; junction bases outside the gene matches: 5. CDR3 in amino acids: CASSKTGVYEQYF. In nucleotides, the CDR3 is TGTGCCAGCAGCAAAACAGGGGTCTACGAGCAGTACTTC.

The chain joins TRBV5-1 to TRBJ1-2; possible D gene TRBD1, 6 bases. The length of the CDR3 is 17 residues. The germline gives CDR1 SGHRS, CDR2 YFSETQ. Trimming took 0 bases from V and 0 from J, leaving 15 bases between them. CDR3 nucleotides: TGCGCCAGCAGCTTGGGTGGGGGACAAACTACTAACTATGGCTACACCTTC. Amino acids: CASSLGGGQTTNYGYTF. Full variable domain (missing parts from reference TRBV5-1 and TRBJ1-2): KAGVTQTPRYLIKTRGQQVTLSCSPISGHRSVSWYQQTPGQGLQFLFEYFSETQRNKGNFPGRFSGRQFSNSRSEMNVSTLELGDSALYLCASSLGGGQTTNYGYTFGSGTRLTVV.

This clone was detected only once. The CDR3 sequence is CASSSTGAGSGELFF. Written as DNA, the CDR3 is TGTGCCAGCAGTTCGACAGGGGCAGGGTCCGGGGAGCTGTTTTTT. The chain combines TRBV28 with TRBJ2-2; 8 nucleotides agree with TRBD1. From germline, CDR1 is MDHEN and CDR2 SYDVKM. There are 15 residues in the CDR3. V lost 4 bases and J lost 6; bases outside the gene matches: 7.

The J gene is TRBJ1-2, the V gene TRBV30; tentative D call: TRBD1 (6 bases). Trimming shortened V by 0 bases and J by 6 bases, and 17 bases separated the two germline ends. This CDR3 is 15 amino acids long. From germline, CDR1 is GTSNPN and CDR2 SVGIG (reference sequence). CDR3 amino acids: CAWSVDVRGADGYTF. CDR3 DNA sequence: TGTGCCTGGAGTGTAGATGTCCGGGGGGCGGATGGCTACACCTTC.

The gene calls are TRBV10-3 and TRBJ1-5, with D possibly TRBD1 on 5 matching bases. The CDR3 covers 13 residues. The germline CDR1 and CDR2 sequences are ENHRY and SYGVKD. Trimming shortened V by 3 bases and J by 4 bases, and 7 bases separated the two germline ends. The CDR3 region is CAISDRENQPQHF. The DNA for the CDR3 is TGTGCCATCAGTGACAGGGAAAATCAGCCCCAGCATTTT.

The chain is built from TRBV6-5 and TRBJ2-4; TRBD1 agrees at 8 bases. The germline V gene encodes CDR1 MNHEY and CDR2 SVGAGI. CDR3 length equals 15 residues. Trimming removed 8 bases from V and 8 bases from J; junction bases left unmatched: 14. The CDR3 reads CASSSPGQGRDIQYF. Written as DNA, the CDR3 is TGTGCCAGCTCTTCTCCCGGACAGGGAAGAGACATTCAGTACTTC.

This sequence joins TRBV5-1 and TRBJ1-4; D may be TRBD1 (5 bases). Trimming removed 5 bases at V and 14 bases at J, with 25 bases between. The CDR3 runs to 15 residues. The germline gives CDR1 SGHRS, CDR2 YFSETQ. The CDR3 loop reads CASSSFGAWDDSLFF. CDR3 nucleotide sequence: TGCGCCAGCAGTAGCTTTGGCGCATGGGATGACAGTCTGTTTTTT.